This T cell receptor (beta chain) was recorded in a study of cytomegalovirus exposure and HLA in healthy donors. Turning to the study itself: Out of roughly 170 million T cells, an earlier analysis found fewer than 140 million unique TCR beta sequences in total.

This clone was seen more than once but under ten times. No antigen is known for it. Study-level points and caveats: In an earlier analysis, in approximately 570 donors, most V segments appeared productive either ~87% or ~30% of the time. A link between a missense DCLRE1C variant and TCR beta V- and J-gene trimming emerged from a later analysis.

In the PCR, 60 Vbeta and 13 Jbeta primers were used. In the authors' methods: Approximately 11 million shared chains were among the 60 million to 80 million unique TCR beta chains that a later analysis counted. Sequencing used immunoSEQ multiplex PCR; TCRdb keeps in-frame clones, though not all of them. For V, J and clone size, that table is used; D and trimming come from the DNA. Here the sample spans 170,000 or so clones, approximately 78% being singletons. The CDR3 spans 14 residues. The V gene's germline CDR1 is LNHDA and CDR2 SQIVND (reference sequence). V gene TRBV19 combines with J gene TRBJ2-2, with 8 nucleotides matching TRBD2. The sequenced material came from PBMCs. This sequence was found in a woman in her forties or fifties in good health and CMV-seropositive. The CDR3 protein is CPQSGGPNTGELFF. CDR3 coding DNA: TGTCCACAAAGCGGGGGTCCGAACACCGGGGAGCTGTTTTTT.